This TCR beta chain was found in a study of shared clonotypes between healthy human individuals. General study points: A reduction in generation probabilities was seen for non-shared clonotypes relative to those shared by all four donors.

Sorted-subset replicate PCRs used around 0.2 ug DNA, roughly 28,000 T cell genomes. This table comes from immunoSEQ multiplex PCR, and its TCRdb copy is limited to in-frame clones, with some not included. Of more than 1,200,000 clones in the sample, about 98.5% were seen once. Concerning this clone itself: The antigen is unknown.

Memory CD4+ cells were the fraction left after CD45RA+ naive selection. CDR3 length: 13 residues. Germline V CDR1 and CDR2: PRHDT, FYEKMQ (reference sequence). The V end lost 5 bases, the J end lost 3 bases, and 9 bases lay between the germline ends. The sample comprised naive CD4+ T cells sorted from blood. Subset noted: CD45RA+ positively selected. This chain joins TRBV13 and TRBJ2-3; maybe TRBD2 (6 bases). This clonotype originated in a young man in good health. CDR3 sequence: CASSHGSTDTQYF. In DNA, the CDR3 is TGTGCCAGCAGCCACGGGAGTACAGATACGCAGTATTTT.